This T cell receptor (beta chain) was captured in a study of cytomegalovirus exposure and HLA in healthy donors. With respect to this clone: Its target is unknown.

The CDR3 has 13 amino acids. Germline V CDR1 and CDR2: MNHEY, SVGAGI. Notes on the study in general: When analyzed later, a missense DCLRE1C variant was found to be linked to TCR beta V- and J-gene trimming.

Amplification used 60 Vbeta primers and 13 Jbeta primers. Some clones are missing from TCRdb's copy, which holds only in-frame ones; the method was immunoSEQ multiplex PCR. Of some 170,000 clones in the sample, about 80% were seen once. V usage is TRBV6-5 and J usage is TRBJ2-5; 9 bases are a match to TRBD1. TRBJ2-7 matches the DNA end more closely, so the J call is doubtful. The sequenced sample was PBMCs. The sequence was obtained from a man aged 18 to 30 in good health and CMV-seropositive. CDR3 sequence (DNA): TGTGCCAGCAGCAACAGGGGGCCCTACGAGCAGTACTTC. It translates to CASSNRGPYEQYF.